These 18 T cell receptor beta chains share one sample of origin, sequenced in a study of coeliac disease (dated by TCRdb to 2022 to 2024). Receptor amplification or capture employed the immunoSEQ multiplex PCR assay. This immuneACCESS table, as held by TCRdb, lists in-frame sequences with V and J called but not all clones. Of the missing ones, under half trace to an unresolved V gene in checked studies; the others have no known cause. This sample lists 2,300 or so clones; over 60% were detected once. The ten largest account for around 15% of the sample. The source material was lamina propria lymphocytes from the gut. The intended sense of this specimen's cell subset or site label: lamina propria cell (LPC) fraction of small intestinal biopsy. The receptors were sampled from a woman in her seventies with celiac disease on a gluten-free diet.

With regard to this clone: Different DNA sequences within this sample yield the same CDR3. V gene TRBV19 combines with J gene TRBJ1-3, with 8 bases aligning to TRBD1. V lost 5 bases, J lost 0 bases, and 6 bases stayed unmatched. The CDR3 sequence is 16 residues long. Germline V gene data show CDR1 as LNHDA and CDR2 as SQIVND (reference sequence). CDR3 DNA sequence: TGTGCCAGTAGTGTCCGACAGGGGTACTCTGGAAACACCATATATTTT. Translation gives CASSVRQGYSGNTIYF. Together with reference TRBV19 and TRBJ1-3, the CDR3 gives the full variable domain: DGGITQSPKYLFRKEGQNVTLSCEQNLNHDAMYWYRQDPGQGLRLIYYSQIVNDFQKGDIAEGYSVSREKKESFPLTVTSAQKNPTAFYLCASSVRQGYSGNTIYFGEGSWLTVV.

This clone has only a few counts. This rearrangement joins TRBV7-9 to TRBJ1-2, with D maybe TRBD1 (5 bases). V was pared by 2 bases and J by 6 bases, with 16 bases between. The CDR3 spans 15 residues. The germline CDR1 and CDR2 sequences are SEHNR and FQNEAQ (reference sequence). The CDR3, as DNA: TGTGCCAGCAGCTTATTAGGTCAGGGCGACGATGGCTACACCTTC. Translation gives CASSLLGQGDDGYTF. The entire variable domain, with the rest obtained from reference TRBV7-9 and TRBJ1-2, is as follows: DTGVSQNPRHKITKRGQNVTFRCDPISEHNRLYWYRQTLGQGPEFLTYFQNEAQLEKSRLLSDRFSAERPKGSFSTLEIQRTEQGDSAMYLCASSLLGQGDDGYTFGSGTRLTVV.

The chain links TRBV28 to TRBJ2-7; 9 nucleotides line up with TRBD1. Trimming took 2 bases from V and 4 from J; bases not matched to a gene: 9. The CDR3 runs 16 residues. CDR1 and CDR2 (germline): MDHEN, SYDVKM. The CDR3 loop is CASSLEDRGPFYEQYF. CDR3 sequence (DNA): TGTGCCAGCAGTTTAGAGGACAGGGGACCTTTTTACGAGCAGTACTTC.

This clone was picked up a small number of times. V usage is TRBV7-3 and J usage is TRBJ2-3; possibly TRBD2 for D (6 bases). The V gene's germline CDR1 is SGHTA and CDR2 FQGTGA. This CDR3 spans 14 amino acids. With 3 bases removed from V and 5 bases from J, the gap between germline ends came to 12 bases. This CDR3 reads CASSFAGSIDTQYF. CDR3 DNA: TGTGCCAGCAGCTTTGCGGGAAGTATAGATACGCAGTATTTT. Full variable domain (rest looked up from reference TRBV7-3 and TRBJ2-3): GAGVSQTPSNKVTEKGKYVELRCDPISGHTALYWYRQSLGQGPEFLIYFQGTGAADDSGLPNDRFFAVRPEGSVSTLKIQRTERGDSAVYLCASSFAGSIDTQYFGPGTRLTVL.

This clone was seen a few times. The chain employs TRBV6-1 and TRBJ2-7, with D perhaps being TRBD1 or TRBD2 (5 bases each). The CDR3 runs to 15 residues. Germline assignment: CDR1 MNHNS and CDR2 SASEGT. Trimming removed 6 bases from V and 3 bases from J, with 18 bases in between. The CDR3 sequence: CASSGRGPQDYEQYV. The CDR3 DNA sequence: TGTGCCAGCAGCGGACGGGGACCCCAGGACTACGAGCAGTACGTC.

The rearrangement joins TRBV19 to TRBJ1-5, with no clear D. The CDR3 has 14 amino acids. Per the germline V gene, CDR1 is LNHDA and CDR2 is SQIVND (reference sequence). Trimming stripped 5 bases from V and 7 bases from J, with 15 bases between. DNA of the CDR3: TGTGCCAGTAGTGGGGAGGGCGGGCGACAGCCCCAGCATTTT. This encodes CASSGEGGRQPQHF.

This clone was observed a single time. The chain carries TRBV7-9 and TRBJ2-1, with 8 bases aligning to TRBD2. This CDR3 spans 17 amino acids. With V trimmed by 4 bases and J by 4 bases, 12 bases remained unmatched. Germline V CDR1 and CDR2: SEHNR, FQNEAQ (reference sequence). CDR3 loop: CASSSTAGETIYNEQFF. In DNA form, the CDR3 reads TGTGCCAGCAGCTCAACAGCGGGGGAGACTATATACAATGAGCAGTTCTTC.

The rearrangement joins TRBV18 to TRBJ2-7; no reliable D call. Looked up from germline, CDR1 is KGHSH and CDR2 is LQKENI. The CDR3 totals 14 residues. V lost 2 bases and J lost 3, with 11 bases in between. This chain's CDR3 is CASSPSTNNYEQYV. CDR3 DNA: TGTGCCAGCTCACCAAGCACCAACAACTACGAGCAGTACGTC.

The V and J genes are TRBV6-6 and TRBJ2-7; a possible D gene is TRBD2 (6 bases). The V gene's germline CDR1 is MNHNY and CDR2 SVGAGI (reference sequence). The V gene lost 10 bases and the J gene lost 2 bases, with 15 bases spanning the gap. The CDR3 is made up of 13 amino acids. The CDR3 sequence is CATRRGVAYEQYF. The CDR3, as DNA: TGTGCCACTCGGCGGGGTGTAGCCTACGAGCAGTACTTC.

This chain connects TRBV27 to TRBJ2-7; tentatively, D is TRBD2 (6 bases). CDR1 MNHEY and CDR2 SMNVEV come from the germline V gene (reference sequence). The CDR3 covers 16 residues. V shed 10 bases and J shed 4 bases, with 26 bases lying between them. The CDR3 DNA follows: TGTGCCACCTCCGGGTGGGGCTCTGCGGGACTTTACGAGCAGTACGTC. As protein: CATSGWGSAGLYEQYV.

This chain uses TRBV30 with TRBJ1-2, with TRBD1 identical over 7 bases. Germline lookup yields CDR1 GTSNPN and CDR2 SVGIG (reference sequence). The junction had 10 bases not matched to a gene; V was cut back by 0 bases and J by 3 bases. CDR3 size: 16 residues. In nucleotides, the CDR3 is TGTGCCTGGAGTGTTTTTAGAACAGACAGGGACTATGGCTACACCTTC. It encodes CAWSVFRTDRDYGYTF. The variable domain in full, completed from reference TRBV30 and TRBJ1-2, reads SQTIHQWPATLVQPVGSPLSLECTVEGTSNPNLYWYRQAAGRGLQLLFYSVGIGQISSEVPQNLSASRPQDRQFILSSKKLLLSDSGFYLCAWSVFRTDRDYGYTFGSGTRLTVV.

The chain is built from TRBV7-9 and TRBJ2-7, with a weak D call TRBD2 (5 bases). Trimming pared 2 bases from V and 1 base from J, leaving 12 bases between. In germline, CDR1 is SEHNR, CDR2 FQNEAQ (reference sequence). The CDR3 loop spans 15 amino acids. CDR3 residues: CASSLTGSISYEQYF. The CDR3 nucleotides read TGTGCCAGCAGCTTAACGGGGTCAATATCCTACGAGCAGTACTTC.

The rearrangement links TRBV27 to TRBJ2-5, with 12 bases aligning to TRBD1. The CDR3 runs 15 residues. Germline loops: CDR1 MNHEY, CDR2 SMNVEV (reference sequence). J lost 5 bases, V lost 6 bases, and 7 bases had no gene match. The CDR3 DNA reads TGTGCCAGCAGATCCGGGACAGGGGGCTTTGAGACCCAGTACTTC. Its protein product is CASRSGTGGFETQYF.

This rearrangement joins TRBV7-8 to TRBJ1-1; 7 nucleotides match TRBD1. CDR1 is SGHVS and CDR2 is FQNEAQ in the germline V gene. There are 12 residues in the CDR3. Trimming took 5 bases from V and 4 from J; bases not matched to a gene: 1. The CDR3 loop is CASSRQGTEAFF. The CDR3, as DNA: TGTGCCAGCAGCCGACAGGGCACTGAAGCTTTCTTT. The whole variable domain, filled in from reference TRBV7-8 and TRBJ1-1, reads GAGVSQSPRYKVAKRGQDVALRCDPISGHVSLFWYQQALGQGPEFLTYFQNEAQLDKSGLPSDRFFAERPEGSVSTLKIQRTQQEDSAVYLCASSRQGTEAFFGQGTRLTVV.

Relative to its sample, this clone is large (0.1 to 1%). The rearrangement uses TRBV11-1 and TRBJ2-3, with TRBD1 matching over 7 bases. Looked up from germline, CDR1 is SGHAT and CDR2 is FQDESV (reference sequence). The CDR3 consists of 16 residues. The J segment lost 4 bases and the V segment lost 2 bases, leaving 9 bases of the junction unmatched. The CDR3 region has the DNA TGTGCCAGCAGCTTAATTCAGGGGGTAAACGCAGATACGCAGTATTTT. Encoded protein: CASSLIQGVNADTQYF.

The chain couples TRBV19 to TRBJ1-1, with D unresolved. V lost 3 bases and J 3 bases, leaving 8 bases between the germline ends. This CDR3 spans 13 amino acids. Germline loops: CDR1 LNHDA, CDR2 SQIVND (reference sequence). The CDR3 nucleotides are TGTGCCAGTAGTATTCTGCGGGACACTGAAGCTTTCTTT. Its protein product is CASSILRDTEAFF.

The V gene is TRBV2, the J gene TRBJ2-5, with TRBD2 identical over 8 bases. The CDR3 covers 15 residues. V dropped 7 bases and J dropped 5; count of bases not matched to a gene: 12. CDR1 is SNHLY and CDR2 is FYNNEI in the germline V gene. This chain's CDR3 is CASTFIAGSVETQYF. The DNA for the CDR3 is TGTGCCAGCACCTTTATAGCGGGGTCAGTTGAGACCCAGTACTTC.

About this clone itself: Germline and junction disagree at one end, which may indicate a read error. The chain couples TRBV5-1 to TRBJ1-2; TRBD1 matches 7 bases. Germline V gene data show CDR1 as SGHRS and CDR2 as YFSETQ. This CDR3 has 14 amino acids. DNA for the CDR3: TGTGCCAGCAGCTTGGTAGGGGGCAGGCATGGCTACACCTTC. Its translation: CASSLVGGRHGYTF.